These 9 T cell receptor beta chains originate from one sample sequenced in a study of beta chain features in type 1 diabetes. Reverse transcription of all isolated RNA meant that expressed TCRB transcripts were sequenced. The assay was immunoSEQ multiplex PCR, and TCRdb's table has in-frame clones only and misses some. The sample records 300,000 to 350,000 clones, 7.5% to 9% being singletons. The sequencing sample was made of central memory CD4+ T cells from blood. Receptors were obtained from a woman in her late teens or twenties in good health.

The rearrangement joins TRBV7-9 to TRBJ2-5; no definite D call. The closer fit of TRBJ2-7 to the DNA end suggests the J call may be wrong. The CDR3 spans 14 residues. CDR1 SEHNR and CDR2 FQNEAQ come from the germline V gene (reference sequence). Here the CDR3 DNA reads TGTGCCAGCAGCTCAAGTGGGCAACGGGACGAGCAGTACTTC. Amino acids: CASSSSGQRDEQYF.

This clone was seen a few times. This sequence joins TRBV7-2 and TRBJ2-7; TRBD2 agrees at 12 bases. V was pared by 5 bases and J by 7 bases, with 21 bases of the junction left unmatched. This CDR3 spans 19 amino acids. Germline V lookup: CDR1 SGHTA, CDR2 FQGNSA. The chain's CDR3 is CASSQVTPVTTSGSHEQYF. For the CDR3, the DNA is TGTGCCAGCAGCCAAGTCACCCCCGTTACGACTAGCGGGAGTCATGAGCAGTACTTC. The full variable domain, rest sourced from reference TRBV7-2 and TRBJ2-7, is GAGVSQSPSNKVTEKGKDVELRCDPISGHTALYWYRQSLGQGLEFLIYFQGNSAPDKSGLPSDRFSAERTGGSVSTLTIQRTQQEDSAVYLCASSQVTPVTTSGSHEQYFGPGTRLTVT.

This clone appeared many times. This sequence joins TRBV6-1 and TRBJ2-2; TRBD2 aligns across 7 bases. The CDR3 length is 14 residues. J gave up 5 bases and V 6 bases, and 6 bases lay outside the gene matches. Germline lookup yields CDR1 MNHNS and CDR2 SASEGT. This CDR3 reads CASRGTKRTGELFF. The CDR3 DNA follows: TGTGCCAGCAGAGGGACTAAAAGAACCGGGGAGCTGTTTTTT.

This clone was seen repeatedly, ten times or more. This chain uses TRBV6-1 with TRBJ1-1; D is unclear. The germline V and J ends were trimmed by 2 bases and 0 bases, with 10 bases remaining between them. The CDR3 has 15 amino acids. Germline V CDR1 and CDR2: MNHNS, SASEGT. CDR3 amino acids: CASSEREVMNTEAFF. Written as DNA, the CDR3 is TGTGCCAGCAGTGAACGTGAAGTCATGAACACTGAAGCTTTCTTT.

The chain employs TRBV6-5 and TRBJ1-6, with D unclear. Germline V gives CDR1 MNHEY, CDR2 SVGAGI. This CDR3 comprises 15 residues. The germline V and J ends were trimmed by 0 bases and 6 bases, with 9 bases remaining between them. The CDR3 sequence is CASSYSGSTNSPLHF. DNA for the CDR3: TGTGCCAGCAGTTACTCCGGGAGCACTAATTCACCCCTCCACTTT.

V gene TRBV4-3 combines with J gene TRBJ2-5; D is possibly TRBD2 (8 bases). Trimming pared 1 base from V and 4 bases from J, leaving 19 bases between. There are 17 residues in the CDR3. Germline CDR1 and CDR2: LGHNA and YSLEER. The chain's CDR3 is CASSQVKGAGGGETQYF. In DNA, the CDR3 is TGCGCCAGCAGCCAAGTTAAGGGGGCGGGAGGTGGAGAGACCCAGTACTTC.

This clone was detected only a few times. The chain employs TRBV7-2 and TRBJ2-2; 10 bases line up with TRBD2. CDR3 length: 17 amino acids. J was trimmed by 1 base and V by 0 bases; bases with no gene match: 2. Germline V gene sequence: CDR1 SGHTA, CDR2 FQGNSA. Written as DNA, the CDR3 is TGTGCCAGCAGCTTAGCACGGACTAGCGGGAACACCGGGGAGCTGTTTTTT. Translating it yields CASSLARTSGNTGELFF.

This clone appeared a few times. The genes are TRBV15 and TRBJ1-1; no definite D call. The length of the CDR3 is 14 residues. V dropped 3 bases and J dropped 3 bases, with 11 bases sitting between them. The germline CDR1 and CDR2 sequences are LNHNV and YYDKDF (reference sequence). CDR3 sequence: CATSRRASYTEAFF. In DNA, the CDR3 is TGTGCCACCAGCAGGAGGGCAAGCTACACTGAAGCTTTCTTT.

The V and J genes are TRBV18 and TRBJ2-7, with D possibly TRBD1 on 6 matching bases. The CDR3 sequence is 14 residues long. Per germline, CDR1 KGHSH and CDR2 LQKENI. Trimming took 2 bases from V and 4 from J, leaving 12 bases between them. In DNA, the CDR3 is TGTGCCAGCTCACCAAGGACAGCCCTTTACGAGCAGTACTTC. As protein: CASSPRTALYEQYF.